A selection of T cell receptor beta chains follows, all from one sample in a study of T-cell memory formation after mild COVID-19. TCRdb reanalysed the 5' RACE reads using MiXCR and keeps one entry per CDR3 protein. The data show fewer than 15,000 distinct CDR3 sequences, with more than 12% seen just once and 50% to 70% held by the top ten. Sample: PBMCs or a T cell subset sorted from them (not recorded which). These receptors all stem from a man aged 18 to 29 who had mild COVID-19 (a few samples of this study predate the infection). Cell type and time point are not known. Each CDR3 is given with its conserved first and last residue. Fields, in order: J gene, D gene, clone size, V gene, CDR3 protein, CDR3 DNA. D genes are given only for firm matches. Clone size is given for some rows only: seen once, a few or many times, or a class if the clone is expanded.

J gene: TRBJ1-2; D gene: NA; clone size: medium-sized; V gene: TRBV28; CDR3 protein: CASSLIPGPSGGYTF; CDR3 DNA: TGTGCCAGCAGTTTGATCCCCGGTCCGAGTGGCGGCTACACCTTC
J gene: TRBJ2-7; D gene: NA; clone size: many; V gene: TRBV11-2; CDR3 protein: CASSLGSGGRYEQYF; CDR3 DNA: TGTGCCAGCAGCTTGGGTTCCGGGGGCAGGTACGAGCAGTACTTC
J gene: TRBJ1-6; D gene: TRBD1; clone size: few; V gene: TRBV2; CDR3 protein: CAGNTDREVSPLHF; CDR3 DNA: TGTGCCGGAAACACTGACAGGGAGGTTTCACCCCTCCACTTT
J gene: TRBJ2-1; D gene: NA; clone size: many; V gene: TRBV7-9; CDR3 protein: CASSSGGGPNNEQFF; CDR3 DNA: TGTGCCAGCAGCTCAGGGGGGGGGCCAAACAATGAGCAGTTCTTC
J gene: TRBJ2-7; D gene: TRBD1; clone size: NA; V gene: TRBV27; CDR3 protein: CASAGQASSYEQYF; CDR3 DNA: TGTGCCAGCGCAGGACAGGCCTCCTCCTACGAGCAGTACTTC
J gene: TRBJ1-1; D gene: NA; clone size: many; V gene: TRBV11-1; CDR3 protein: CASSLARGLNTEAFF; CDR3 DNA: TGTGCCAGCAGCTTAGCAAGGGGCCTGAACACTGAAGCTTTCTTT
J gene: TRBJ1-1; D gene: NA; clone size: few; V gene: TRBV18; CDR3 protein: CASSPVAGGFVNTEAFF; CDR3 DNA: TGTGCCAGCTCACCAGTGGCTGGGGGTTTTGTGAACACTGAAGCTTTCTTT
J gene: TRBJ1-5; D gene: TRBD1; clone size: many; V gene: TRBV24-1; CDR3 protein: CATSDGDRVQPQHF; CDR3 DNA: TGTGCCACCAGTGATGGGGACAGGGTACAGCCCCAGCATTTT
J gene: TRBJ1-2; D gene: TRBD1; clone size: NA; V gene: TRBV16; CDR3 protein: CASSQYFRTGDGYTF; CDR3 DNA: TGTGCCAGCAGTCAATACTTCCGGACAGGGGACGGCTACACCTTC
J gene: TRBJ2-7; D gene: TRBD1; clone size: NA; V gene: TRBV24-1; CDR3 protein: CATSARTGSHEQYF; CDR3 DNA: TGTGCCACCAGTGCCCGGACAGGGTCTCACGAGCAGTACTTC
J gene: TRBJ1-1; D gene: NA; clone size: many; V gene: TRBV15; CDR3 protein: CATSRAPSSMRTEAFF; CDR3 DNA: TGTGCCACCAGCAGGGCCCCGTCGTCGATGAGGACTGAAGCTTTCTTT
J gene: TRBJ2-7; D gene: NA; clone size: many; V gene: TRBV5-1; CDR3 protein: CASSFGGTYEQYF; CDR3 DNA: TGCGCCAGCAGCTTTGGAGGGACCTACGAGCAGTACTTC
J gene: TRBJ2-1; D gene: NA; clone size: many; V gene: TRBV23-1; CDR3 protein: CADRGAAGDYNEQFF; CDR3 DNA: TGCGCCGACCGGGGGGCGGCGGGGGACTACAATGAGCAGTTCTTC
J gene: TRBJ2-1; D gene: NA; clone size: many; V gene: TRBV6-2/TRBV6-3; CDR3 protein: CASSYVLASYNEQFF; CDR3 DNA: TGTGCCAGCAGTTACGTGCTAGCAAGCTACAATGAGCAGTTCTTC